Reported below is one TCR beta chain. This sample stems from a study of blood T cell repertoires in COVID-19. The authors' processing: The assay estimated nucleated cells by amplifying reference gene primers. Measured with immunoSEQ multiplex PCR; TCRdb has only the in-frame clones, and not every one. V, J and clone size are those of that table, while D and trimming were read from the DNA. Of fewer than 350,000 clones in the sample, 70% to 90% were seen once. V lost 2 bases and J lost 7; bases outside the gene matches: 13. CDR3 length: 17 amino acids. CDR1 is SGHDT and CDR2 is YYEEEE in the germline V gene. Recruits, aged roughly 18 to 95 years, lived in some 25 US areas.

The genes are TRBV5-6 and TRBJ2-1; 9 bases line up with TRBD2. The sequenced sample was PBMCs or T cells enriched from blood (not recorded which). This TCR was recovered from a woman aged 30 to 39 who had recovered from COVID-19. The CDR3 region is CASSFNLAGPPGNEQFF. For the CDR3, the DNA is TGTGCCAGCAGCTTTAACCTAGCGGGACCCCCCGGGAATGAGCAGTTCTTC.